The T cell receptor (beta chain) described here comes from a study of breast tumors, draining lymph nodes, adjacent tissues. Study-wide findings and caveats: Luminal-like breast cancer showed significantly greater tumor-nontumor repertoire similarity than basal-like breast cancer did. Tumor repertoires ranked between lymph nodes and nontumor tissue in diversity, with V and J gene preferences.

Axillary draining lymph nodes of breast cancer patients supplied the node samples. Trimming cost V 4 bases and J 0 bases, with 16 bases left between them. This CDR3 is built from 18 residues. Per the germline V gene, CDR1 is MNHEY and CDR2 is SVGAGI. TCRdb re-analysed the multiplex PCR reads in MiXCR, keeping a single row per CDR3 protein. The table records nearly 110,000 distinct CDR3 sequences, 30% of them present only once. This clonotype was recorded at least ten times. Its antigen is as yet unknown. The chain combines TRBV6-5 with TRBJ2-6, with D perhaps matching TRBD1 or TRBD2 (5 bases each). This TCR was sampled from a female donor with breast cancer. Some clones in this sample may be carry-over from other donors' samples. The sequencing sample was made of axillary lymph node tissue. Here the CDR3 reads CASSLGDGGYSGANVLTF. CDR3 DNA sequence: TGTGCCAGCAGTTTGGGGGACGGCGGCTACTCTGGGGCCAACGTCCTGACTTTC.